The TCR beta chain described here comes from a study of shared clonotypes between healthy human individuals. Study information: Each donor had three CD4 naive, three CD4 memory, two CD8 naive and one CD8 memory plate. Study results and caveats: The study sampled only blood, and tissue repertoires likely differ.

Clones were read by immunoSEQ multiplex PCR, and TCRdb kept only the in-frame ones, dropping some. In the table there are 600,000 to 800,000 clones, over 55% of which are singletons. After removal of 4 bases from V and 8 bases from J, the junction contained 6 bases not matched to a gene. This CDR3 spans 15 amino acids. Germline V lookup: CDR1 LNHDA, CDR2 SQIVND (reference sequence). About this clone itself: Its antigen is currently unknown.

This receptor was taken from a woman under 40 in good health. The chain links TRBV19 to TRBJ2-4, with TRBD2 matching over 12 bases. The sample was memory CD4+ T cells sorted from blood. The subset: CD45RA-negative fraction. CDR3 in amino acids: CASSNPSGRADIQYF. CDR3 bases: TGTGCCAGTAGTAACCCTAGCGGGAGGGCGGACATTCAGTACTTC.